This T cell receptor (beta chain) was captured by sequencing in a study of regulatory T cells in long-lasting Graves disease. Overall study results and limits: Among samples with persistent disease, TRBV28, TRBJ1-2 and TRBJ2-5 were favored.

About this clonotype: Its cognate antigen is unknown.

Documented time point: persistent/refractory GD, antithyroid drugs over 5 years with positive TRAb. Researchers made the TCR library from RNA that was extracted from PBMCs. Patients met American Thyroid Association criteria for Graves' disease. The trim removed 2 bases at V and 1 base at J, leaving 3 bases unmatched. CDR3 length: 15 amino acids. Germline CDR1 SGDLS, CDR2 YYNGEE. TCR beta libraries were built with iRepertoire HTBI primers and Arm-PCR of CDR3 regions. Authors' methods: The samples yielded approximately 62 TRBV and more than eleven TRBJ segments. TCRdb independently ran MiXCR on the multiplex PCR reads; one entry per CDR3 protein. TCRdb, rather than the study authors, made the V and J calls. The sample carries some 430,000 distinct CDR3 sequences, around a fifth recorded once.

The sequenced sample was peripheral blood mononuclear cells (PBMCs), obtained when the disease was refractory, from a patient treated with antithyroid drugs. The TCR was taken from a female donor with Graves disease. The J gene is TRBJ2-3, the V gene TRBV9; TRBD2 agrees at 8 bases. DNA for the CDR3: TGTGCCAGCAGCGTTAGCGGGGCGGGCACAGATACGCAGTATTTT. This translates into CASSVSGAGTDTQYF.